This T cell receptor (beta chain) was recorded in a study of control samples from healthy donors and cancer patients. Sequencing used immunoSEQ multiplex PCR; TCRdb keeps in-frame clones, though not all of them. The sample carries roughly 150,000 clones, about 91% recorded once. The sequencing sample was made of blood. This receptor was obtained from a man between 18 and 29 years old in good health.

The CDR3, as DNA: TGTGCCAGCAGCCCCGCCGGAAGGGCGAGCACAGATACGCAGTATTTT. Its translation: CASSPAGRASTDTQYF. The V gene is TRBV13, the J gene TRBJ2-3, with unresolved D. The CDR3 consists of 16 residues. Trimming cost V 5 bases and J 0 bases, with 15 bases left between them. The germline gives CDR1 PRHDT, CDR2 FYEKMQ (reference sequence).